Listed below are T cell receptor beta chains from one sample, sequenced in a study of T cell repertoires in cytomegalovirus infection. MiXCR, run by TCRdb on the reads, gives a single entry per CDR3 protein. The data show about 920,000 distinct CDR3 sequences, about a third seen once. No antigen has been assigned to these receptors. The source material was cultured CD8+ T cells from PBMCs, sampled from culture after CMV antigen stimulation. The receptors derive from a human donor in good health (CMV status not recorded). Some clones in this sample may be carry-over from other donors' samples. The CDR3 runs from the conserved cysteine through the conserved F or W. Each record gives: CDR3 protein, CDR3 DNA, D gene, V gene, J gene, clone size. A D gene is named only where the DNA matches it firmly. Part of the rows lack a size; the others show once, few, many or a class for expanded clones.

CDR3aa: CASSPPTEGANVLTF
CDR3nt: TGTGCCAGTAGTCCTCCAACGGAAGGGGCCAACGTCCTGACTTTC
d_gene: -
v_gene: TRBV19
j_gene: TRBJ2-6
abundance: few

CDR3aa: CASRDDVGSNQPQHF
CDR3nt: TGTGCCAGCAGAGATGACGTAGGTAGCAATCAGCCCCAGCATTTT
d_gene: -
v_gene: TRBV7-9
j_gene: TRBJ1-5
abundance: many

CDR3aa: CASRILAGETQYF
CDR3nt: TGTGCCAGCAGAATACTAGCCGGGGAGACCCAGTACTTC
d_gene: -
v_gene: TRBV7-6
j_gene: TRBJ2-5
abundance: -

CDR3aa: CASSFIGGGVLYNEQFF
CDR3nt: TGTGCCAGCAGCTTCATCGGCGGGGGGGTCCTCTACAATGAGCAGTTCTTC
d_gene: TRBD2
v_gene: TRBV7-2
j_gene: TRBJ2-1
abundance: many

CDR3aa: CASSGITSPRGYGYTF
CDR3nt: TGTGCCAGCAGCGGAATTACCTCCCCGAGAGGCTATGGCTACACCTTC
d_gene: -
v_gene: TRBV7-9
j_gene: TRBJ1-2
abundance: -

CDR3aa: CASSWDRGNTEAFF
CDR3nt: TGTGCCAGCAGTTGGGACAGGGGGAACACTGAAGCTTTCTTT
d_gene: TRBD1
v_gene: TRBV12-3/TRBV12-4
j_gene: TRBJ1-1
abundance: many

CDR3aa: CASSQGNYEETQYF
CDR3nt: TGTGCCAGCAGCCAAGGGAATTACGAAGAGACCCAGTACTTC
d_gene: -
v_gene: TRBV3-1
j_gene: TRBJ2-5
abundance: few

CDR3aa: CASSWTINYGYTF
CDR3nt: TGTGCCAGCAGTTGGACAATTAACTATGGCTACACCTTC
d_gene: -
v_gene: TRBV12-3/TRBV12-4
j_gene: TRBJ1-2
abundance: few

CDR3aa: CASRDRGIGELFF
CDR3nt: TGTGCCAGTAGGGACAGGGGAATCGGGGAGCTGTTTTTT
d_gene: TRBD1
v_gene: TRBV7-9
j_gene: TRBJ2-2
abundance: -

CDR3aa: CASSREGGPPNTQYF
CDR3nt: TGCGCCAGCAGCCGCGAGGGAGGGCCCCCGAATACGCAGTATTTT
d_gene: TRBD2
v_gene: TRBV5-1
j_gene: TRBJ2-3
abundance: -

CDR3aa: CATSVGPSRDNEQFF
CDR3nt: TGTGCCACCAGTGTGGGCCCAAGCCGCGACAATGAGCAGTTCTTC
d_gene: -
v_gene: TRBV24-1
j_gene: TRBJ2-1
abundance: few

CDR3aa: CASSSGGVNEQFF
CDR3nt: TGTGCCAGCAGCTCTGGGGGGGTCAATGAGCAGTTCTTC
d_gene: TRBD2
v_gene: TRBV7-9
j_gene: TRBJ2-1
abundance: many

CDR3aa: CASLLNTEAFF
CDR3nt: TGTGCCTCTCTGTTGAACACTGAAGCTTTCTTT
d_gene: -
v_gene: TRBV6-5
j_gene: TRBJ1-1
abundance: -

CDR3aa: CASGTGAYEQYF
CDR3nt: TGTGCCAGTGGGACAGGGGCCTACGAGCAGTACTTC
d_gene: TRBD1
v_gene: TRBV19
j_gene: TRBJ2-7
abundance: few

CDR3aa: CASSESQGIVGNTEAFF
CDR3nt: TGTGCCAGCAGTGAATCACAGGGGATCGTGGGAAACACTGAAGCTTTCTTT
d_gene: TRBD1
v_gene: TRBV25-1
j_gene: TRBJ1-1
abundance: -

CDR3aa: CASSDLTVSNLQPQHF
CDR3nt: TGTGCCAGCAGTGATCTGACAGTAAGCAATCTTCAGCCCCAGCATTTT
d_gene: -
v_gene: TRBV6-1
j_gene: TRBJ1-5
abundance: few

CDR3aa: CASSFGLGRQDYEQYF
CDR3nt: TGTGCCAGCAGCTTCGGTTTGGGCCGCCAAGACTACGAGCAGTACTTC
d_gene: -
v_gene: TRBV11-1
j_gene: TRBJ2-7
abundance: -

CDR3aa: CASSLGDRQTNYGYTF
CDR3nt: TGTGCCAGCAGCTTAGGGGACAGGCAGACTAACTATGGCTACACCTTC
d_gene: TRBD1
v_gene: TRBV7-6
j_gene: TRBJ1-2
abundance: many

CDR3aa: CASSPQGASSYNEQFF
CDR3nt: TGTGCCAGCAGCCCACAGGGGGCCTCTTCCTACAATGAGCAGTTCTTC
d_gene: TRBD1
v_gene: TRBV3-1
j_gene: TRBJ2-1
abundance: -

CDR3aa: CATSRETGGNQPQHF
CDR3nt: TGTGCCACCAGCAGGGAGACAGGGGGAAATCAGCCCCAGCATTTT
d_gene: TRBD1
v_gene: TRBV15
j_gene: TRBJ1-5
abundance: -

CDR3aa: CASSPGSRPETQYF
CDR3nt: TGTGCCAGCAGCCCAGGCAGCCGGCCGGAGACCCAGTACTTC
d_gene: -
v_gene: TRBV7-9
j_gene: TRBJ2-5
abundance: -

CDR3aa: CASSPRSGASDTQYF
CDR3nt: TGTGCCAGCAGTCCCCGGAGCGGGGCATCAGATACGCAGTATTTT
d_gene: TRBD2
v_gene: TRBV28
j_gene: TRBJ2-3
abundance: many

CDR3aa: CSVGRAQGGYTF
CDR3nt: TGCAGCGTTGGTAGGGCCCAGGGTGGCTACACCTTC
d_gene: -
v_gene: TRBV29-1
j_gene: TRBJ1-2
abundance: few

CDR3aa: CASSEGQVLGNTEAFF
CDR3nt: TGTGCCAGCAGTGAAGGACAGGTATTGGGGAACACTGAAGCTTTCTTT
d_gene: -
v_gene: TRBV6-1
j_gene: TRBJ1-1
abundance: -

CDR3aa: CASSQGGEGVGTEAFF
CDR3nt: TGCGCCAGCAGCCAGGGAGGAGAGGGGGTTGGCACTGAAGCTTTCTTT
d_gene: -
v_gene: TRBV4-1
j_gene: TRBJ1-1
abundance: -

CDR3aa: CSAIPTEAALNTEAFF
CDR3nt: TGCAGCGCAATCCCGACGGAGGCAGCATTGAACACTGAAGCTTTCTTT
d_gene: -
v_gene: TRBV29-1
j_gene: TRBJ1-1
abundance: -

CDR3aa: CASSLQGWSNQPQHF
CDR3nt: TGTGCCAGCAGCCTACAGGGATGGAGCAATCAGCCCCAGCATTTT
d_gene: -
v_gene: TRBV19
j_gene: TRBJ1-5
abundance: many

CDR3aa: CSARDGTASYEQYF
CDR3nt: TGCAGTGCTAGAGATGGGACAGCATCCTACGAGCAGTACTTC
d_gene: TRBD1
v_gene: TRBV20-1
j_gene: TRBJ2-7
abundance: -